Shown below are 29 T cell receptor beta chains from a single sample sequenced in a study of neoadjuvant anti-PD-1 for oral cavity cancer. Using immunoSEQ multiplex PCR, the repertoire was profiled, and TCRdb retains in-frame clones only, with some absent. Counted here are approximately 4,500 clones, about three fifths occurring once; the ten biggest clones make up about 7%. Here the sequenced sample was tumor tissue, taken before nivolumab (anti-PD-1) treatment. The receptors stem from a person aged 35 to 85 with oral cavity squamous cell carcinoma.

This clone was counted only a few times. This CDR3 is CASTRQALSHDGYTF. The CDR3 DNA reads TGTGCCAGCACCCGACAAGCCCTTTCGCACGATGGCTACACCTTC. V and J are TRBV6-5 and TRBJ1-2, with no clear D. Trimming shortened V by 7 bases and J by 6 bases, and 21 bases separated the two germline ends. The CDR3 consists of 15 residues. CDR1 and CDR2 (germline): MNHEY, SVGAGI.

In this sample, this clone turned up once. The rearrangement uses TRBV6-1 and TRBJ2-6, with 12 bases lining up with TRBD1. V shed 4 bases and J 2 bases; nucleotides not matched to a gene: 3. The germline gives CDR1 MNHNS, CDR2 SASEGT. The CDR3 is made up of 17 amino acids. CDR3 amino acids: CASSAGTGGAGANVLTF. The CDR3 coding sequence is TGTGCCAGCAGTGCCGGGACAGGGGGCGCTGGGGCCAACGTCCTGACTTTC.

The V call is TRBV2, the J call TRBJ2-3; 10 bases are shared with TRBD2. Germline trimming cut 10 bases from V and 5 bases from J; bases unmatched to any gene: 12. The CDR3 runs 15 residues. Germline-derived CDR1 and CDR2 are SNHLY and FYNNEI. CDR3 sequence reads: CATKLLAGIGDTQYF. CDR3 nucleotide sequence: TGTGCCACTAAATTACTAGCGGGAATTGGAGATACGCAGTATTTT.

The chain couples TRBV19 to TRBJ1-2; the match to TRBD1 covers 10 bases. Losses at the gene ends were 5 bases for V and 3 bases for J; bases not matched to a gene: 12. The CDR3 runs to 17 residues. CDR1 is LNHDA and CDR2 is SQIVND in the germline V gene (reference sequence). Written as DNA, the CDR3 is TGTGCCAGTAGTTCCTCTCGGACAGGGGGAAAATACTATGGCTACACCTTC. This encodes CASSSSRTGGKYYGYTF.

The gene calls are TRBV30 and TRBJ1-5; weak D call: TRBD1 (6 bases). In germline, CDR1 is GTSNPN, CDR2 SVGIG (reference sequence). V gave up 3 bases and J gave up 11 bases, with 14 bases separating them. There are 12 residues in the CDR3. The CDR3 reads CAWRTGRGTQHF. The CDR3 DNA follows: TGTGCCTGGAGGACAGGACGAGGCACCCAGCATTTT. The full variable domain, its missing parts supplied by reference TRBV30 and TRBJ1-5, is SQTIHQWPATLVQPVGSPLSLECTVEGTSNPNLYWYRQAAGRGLQLLFYSVGIGQISSEVPQNLSASRPQDRQFILSSKKLLLSDSGFYLCAWRTGRGTQHFGDGTRLSIL.

This clone appeared a single time. The chain couples TRBV28 to TRBJ1-5; TRBD1 matches 7 bases. The CDR3 is made up of 14 amino acids. Trimming removed 4 bases from V and 7 bases from J; junction bases left unmatched: 7. Germline CDR1 MDHEN, CDR2 SYDVKM. CDR3 sequence reads: CASSSYRGSQPQHF. The CDR3 DNA is TGTGCCAGCAGTTCCTACAGGGGAAGCCAGCCCCAGCATTTT.

The chain joins TRBV30 to TRBJ1-4, with TRBD1 matching 8 bases. The germline CDR1 and CDR2 sequences are GTSNPN and SVGIG (reference sequence). The V segment lost 5 bases and the J segment 8 bases; nucleotides outside the gene matches: 13. The CDR3 is 15 residues long. CDR3 in amino acids: CAWAEGSGGGEKLFF. The DNA of the CDR3 is TGTGCCTGGGCAGAAGGATCAGGGGGCGGAGAAAAACTGTTTTTT.

The chain combines TRBV6-6 with TRBJ2-7; possible D gene TRBD1, 5 bases. Germline CDR1 is MNHNY and CDR2 is SVGAGI (reference sequence). The CDR3 is 14 amino acids. V was cut by 0 bases and J by 3 bases, with 9 bases left in between. The CDR3, as DNA: TGTGCCAGCAGTTACTCCGCAGGGATCTACGAGCAGTACTTC. Residues: CASSYSAGIYEQYF.

This clone was detected a few times. Additional DNA sequences in this sample encode the identical CDR3. This chain connects TRBV29-1 to TRBJ1-5; D ambiguous. The germline gives CDR1 SQVTM, CDR2 ANQGSEA. The CDR3 has 13 amino acids. V was trimmed by 6 bases and J by 0 bases, leaving 9 bases between them. The CDR3 is CSVRENSNQPQHF. CDR3 DNA sequence: TGCAGCGTGAGGGAGAATAGCAATCAGCCCCAGCATTTT. Using reference TRBV29-1 and TRBJ1-5 for the parts outside the CDR3, the full variable domain is SAVISQKPSRDICQRGTSLTIQCQVDSQVTMMFWYRQQPGQSLTLIATANQGSEATYESGFVIDKFPISRPNLTFSTLTVSNMSPEDSSIYLCSVRENSNQPQHFGDGTRLSIL.

The chain couples TRBV10-3 to TRBJ2-6; 10 bases fit TRBD1. CDR3 size: 15 residues. The germline V gene encodes CDR1 ENHRY and CDR2 SYGVKD. The J segment lost 2 bases and the V segment lost 7 bases, leaving 2 bases of the junction unmatched. The CDR3 reads CAITTGGTGANVLTF. For the CDR3, the DNA is TGTGCCATCACGACAGGGGGCACTGGGGCCAACGTCCTGACTTTC.

V gene TRBV4-1 combines with J gene TRBJ1-3; no reliable D call. Trimming removed 0 bases at V and 4 bases at J, with 7 bases between. Germline V CDR1 and CDR2: MGHRA, YSYEKL. The CDR3 loop spans 14 amino acids. CDR3 sequence (DNA): TGCGCCAGCAGCCAAGATTTCCCAGGAAACACCATATATTTT. Amino acid sequence: CASSQDFPGNTIYF.

This chain uses TRBV9 with TRBJ2-5; 7 bases align to TRBD2. CDR1 SGDLS and CDR2 YYNGEE come from the germline V gene. The CDR3 extends over 15 amino acids. The V segment lost 0 bases and the J segment 1 base; nucleotides outside the gene matches: 3. This chain's CDR3 is CASSVAAGSQETQYF. In nucleotides, the CDR3 is TGTGCCAGCAGCGTAGCAGCGGGGTCCCAAGAGACCCAGTACTTC.

The chain has TRBV10-2 and TRBJ1-5; D might be TRBD1 (6 bases). Trimming removed 7 bases from V and 3 bases from J, with 13 bases in between. Germline CDR1 WSHSY, CDR2 SAAADI. The CDR3 has 14 residues. The CDR3 region has the DNA TGCGCCAGCAAGGCTACAGGGTCCAATCAGCCCCAGCATTTT. This gives the protein CASKATGSNQPQHF.

The V call is TRBV7-2, the J call TRBJ2-5; a weak D match, TRBD2 (6 bases). The J call may be mistaken, given a closer DNA end match to TRBJ2-7. There are 14 residues in the CDR3. Germline-derived CDR1 and CDR2 are SGHTA and FQGNSA. The CDR3, as DNA: TGTGCCAGCAACGCCGGGGGTAGCTCCTACGAGCAGTACTTC. It specifies CASNAGGSSYEQYF.

A few counts support this clone. V is TRBV27 and J is TRBJ1-5; 7 positions agree with TRBD1. Trimming at V came to 3 bases and at J to 7 bases, leaving 3 bases not matched to a gene. Germline CDR1 reads MNHEY; CDR2 reads SMNVEV (reference sequence). The CDR3 is made up of 13 amino acids. CDR3 amino acids: CASSFIQGQPQHF. DNA for the CDR3: TGTGCCAGCAGTTTCATACAGGGGCAGCCCCAGCATTTT.

V usage is TRBV6-1 and J usage is TRBJ1-2, with 12 bases lining up with TRBD1. Per the germline V gene, CDR1 is MNHNS and CDR2 is SASEGT. Trimming at V came to 4 bases and at J to 3 bases, leaving 6 bases not matched to a gene. The CDR3 consists of 16 residues. DNA for the CDR3: TGTGCCAGCAGTGGGGGACAGGGGGCCTCTTACTATGGCTACACCTTC. This translates into CASSGGQGASYYGYTF.

The rearrangement links TRBV27 to TRBJ1-4; D is uncertain. Germline-derived CDR1 and CDR2 are MNHEY and SMNVEV (reference sequence). Trimming pared 4 bases from V and 8 bases from J, leaving 11 bases between. The CDR3 has 13 amino acids. Written as DNA, the CDR3 is TGTGCCAGCAGTTCTGACATGGGGGAAAAACTGTTTTTT. This gives the protein CASSSDMGEKLFF.

This clone was seen a few times. This chain joins TRBV2 and TRBJ1-4; tentative D call: TRBD1 (5 bases). Trimming removed 4 bases at V and 4 bases at J, with 10 bases between. The CDR3 spans 14 residues. Germline CDR1 is SNHLY and CDR2 is FYNNEI. Written as DNA, the CDR3 is TGTGCCAGCAGTGCTCAGGGAGTTAATGAAAAACTGTTTTTT. Translated, it gives CASSAQGVNEKLFF.

The chain couples TRBV28 to TRBJ2-1, with 7 bases that match TRBD2. The junction had 13 bases not matched to a gene; V was cut back by 6 bases and J by 8 bases. Germline V gene sequence: CDR1 MDHEN, CDR2 SYDVKM. This CDR3 is 15 amino acids long. The CDR3 sequence: CASRVPGLPPHEQFF. The CDR3 DNA reads TGTGCCAGCAGGGTGCCGGGACTACCTCCCCATGAGCAGTTCTTC.

J is TRBJ2-2 and V is TRBV5-1; 7 nucleotides align to TRBD1. The CDR3 covers 15 residues. The V and J ends lost 2 bases and 6 bases, in that order; junction bases with no gene match: 7. From germline, CDR1 is SGHRS and CDR2 YFSETQ. The CDR3 loop is CASSLLTGISGELFF. DNA of the CDR3: TGCGCCAGCAGCTTATTGACAGGGATTTCCGGGGAGCTGTTTTTT.

The chain couples TRBV29-1 to TRBJ1-4; D remains unclear. The V gene lost 4 bases and the J gene lost 8 bases, with 11 bases spanning the gap. Per germline, CDR1 SQVTM and CDR2 ANQGSEA. This CDR3 has 12 amino acids. The CDR3 region is CSVVKGNEKLFF. For the CDR3, the DNA is TGCAGCGTTGTAAAGGGTAACGAAAAACTGTTTTTT.

The V call is TRBV5-4, the J call TRBJ2-5; D remains ambiguous. The germline V gene has CDR1 SGHNT and CDR2 YYREEE (reference sequence). The CDR3 consists of 11 residues. The V gene lost 2 bases and the J gene lost 3 bases, with 2 bases spanning the gap. CDR3 DNA sequence: TGTGCCAGCAGCTTAGAAGAGACCCAGTACTTC. Amino acids: CASSLEETQYF.

The V call is TRBV7-9, the J call TRBJ2-1; the match to TRBD1 covers 8 bases. The CDR3 contains 17 residues. Per germline, CDR1 SEHNR and CDR2 FQNEAQ (reference sequence). V shed 11 bases, J shed 4 bases, and the junction held 19 bases outside the gene matches. CDR3 sequence (DNA): TGTGCCGGGGGGCAGGGGGCGCAGGTAAAGGGTTACAATGAGCAGTTCTTC. Translated, it gives CAGGQGAQVKGYNEQFF.

This clone was recorded only once. CDR3 loop: CASSQAGRGAGNTIYF. The DNA of the CDR3 is TGCGCCAGCAGCCAAGCGGGGAGGGGAGCTGGAAACACCATATATTTT. This rearrangement joins TRBV4-1 to TRBJ1-3; D might be TRBD1 (5 bases). Germline CDR1 MGHRA, CDR2 YSYEKL. The V and J ends lost 1 base and 2 bases respectively, with 12 bases between them. The CDR3 extends over 16 amino acids.

A few counts support this clone. J is TRBJ1-1 and V is TRBV4-2; maybe TRBD1 (5 bases). Germline-derived CDR1 and CDR2 are LGHNA and YNFKEQ. The CDR3 has 13 amino acids. V lost 0 bases to trimming and J lost 5 bases, with 7 bases between them. For the CDR3, the DNA is TGTGCCAGCAGCCAAGAGTGGGGGACTGAAGCTTTCTTT. Translation gives CASSQEWGTEAFF.

J is TRBJ2-5 and V is TRBV5-5; tentatively, D is TRBD1 (7 bases). CDR1 SGHKS and CDR2 YYEKEE come from the germline V gene (reference sequence). The CDR3 consists of 16 residues. V lost 4 bases and J lost 5, with 21 bases in between. For the CDR3, the DNA is TGTGCCAGCAGCCTCACCCACGGGGCAGGGGGGGAGACCCAGTACTTC. Residues: CASSLTHGAGGETQYF.

The rearrangement links TRBV5-1 to TRBJ2-7; D is ambiguous. The germline V and J ends were trimmed by 0 bases and 5 bases, with 6 bases remaining between them. This CDR3 is built from 12 residues. Germline V gives CDR1 SGHRS, CDR2 YFSETQ. CDR3 sequence (DNA): TGCGCCAGCAGCTTGGGGTCTCACGAGCAGTACTTC. Translating it yields CASSLGSHEQYF.

A few counts support this clone. The chain recombines TRBV7-9 with TRBJ1-1, with D unresolved. The germline V and J ends were trimmed by 4 bases and 4 bases, with 10 bases remaining between them. The length of the CDR3 is 13 residues. CDR1 and CDR2 (germline): SEHNR, FQNEAQ (reference sequence). DNA for the CDR3: TGTGCCAGCAGCTCGTCTACCCTCACTGAAGCTTTCTTT. Translation gives CASSSSTLTEAFF.

This clone counts as large (0.1 to 1%). The CDR3 protein is CASSPGAGQDTEAFF. The DNA of the CDR3 is TGTGCCAGCTCACCCGGAGCGGGGCAGGACACTGAAGCTTTCTTT. The rearrangement joins TRBV18 to TRBJ1-1, with TRBD1 as a possible D gene (5 bases). This CDR3 is built from 15 residues. Germline CDR1 reads KGHSH; CDR2 reads LQKENI. Deletions cut 3 bases from V and 3 bases from J, with 14 bases between.